The rows below give T cell receptor beta chains drawn from one sample of a study of shared clonotypes between healthy human individuals. Libraries were prepared by immunoSEQ multiplex PCR; TCRdb keeps only in-frame clonotypes and omits some of them. This table has about a million clones, approximately 68% appearing once. Source material: memory CD4+ T cells sorted from blood. The receptor set was obtained from a man aged 18-30 years in good health. Each CDR3 is given with its conserved first and last residue. A D gene is named only where the DNA matches it firmly. The listing skips clone size in some rows; elsewhere it reads once, few, many or a size class.

v_gene	j_gene	d_gene	abundance	CDR3aa	CDR3nt
TRBV28	TRBJ1-2	-	-	CASRLGAEGYTF	TGTGCCAGCAGGCTAGGGGCGGAGGGCTACACCTTC
TRBV5-1	TRBJ2-3	-	-	CASSPVRTSTDTQYF	TGCGCCAGCAGCCCGGTTAGGACCAGCACAGATACGCAGTATTTT
TRBV7-2	TRBJ1-1	-	once	CASSSARDHTEAFF	TGTGCCAGCAGCTCAGCTCGGGACCACACTGAAGCTTTCTTT
TRBV5-1	TRBJ1-3	-	-	CASSLDGVSGNTIYF	TGCGCCAGCAGCTTGGATGGGGTCTCTGGAAACACCATATATTTT
TRBV7-7	TRBJ2-1	TRBD1	-	CASSLDRVNEQFF	TGTGCTAGCAGCTTAGACAGGGTCAATGAGCAGTTCTTC
TRBV10-2	TRBJ2-7	TRBD2	once	CAAGAGGTYEQYF	TGCGCCGCGGGGGCGGGAGGTACTTACGAGCAGTACTTC
TRBV9	TRBJ2-5	-	-	CASSPGGTNGETQYF	TGTGCCAGCAGCCCCGGGGGAACGAATGGAGAGACCCAGTACTTC
TRBV4-3	TRBJ2-7	-	-	CASSQRGVGRHEQYF	TGCGCCAGCAGCCAAAGGGGGGTCGGGAGGCACGAGCAGTACTTC
TRBV5-8	TRBJ2-7	-	-	CASSLAVSYEQYF	TGTGCCAGCAGCTTGGCGGTTTCCTACGAGCAGTACTTC
TRBV15	TRBJ1-4	-	few	CATSREFIRINEKLFF	TGTGCCACCAGCAGAGAATTTATTAGGATTAATGAAAAACTGTTTTTT
TRBV9	TRBJ1-6	-	-	CASSVGDDPRGFSPLHF	TGTGCCAGCAGCGTAGGAGATGACCCACGCGGCTTCTCACCCCTCCACTTT
TRBV5-1	TRBJ2-1	-	-	CASSLEAPTYNEQFF	TGCGCCAGCAGCTTGGAGGCGCCCACCTACAATGAGCAGTTCTTC
TRBV5-1	TRBJ1-1	TRBD1	few	CASSLAGTGGNTEAFF	TGCGCCAGCAGCTTGGCCGGGACAGGGGGTAACACTGAAGCTTTCTTT
TRBV25-1	TRBJ2-1	-	-	CASSLKDEQFF	TGTGCCAGCAGCCTTAAGGATGAGCAGTTCTTC
TRBV5-1	TRBJ2-7	TRBD1	-	CASSLGVLTGDALYEQYF	TGCGCCAGCAGCTTGGGGGTACTGACAGGGGATGCCCTCTACGAGCAGTACTTC
TRBV30	TRBJ2-7	-	-	CASTRQGGGEQYF	TGTGCCTCTACGCGGCAGGGAGGGGGCGAGCAGTACTTC
TRBV5-1	TRBJ1-1	TRBD1	few	CASSVTGAGNTEAFF	TGCGCCAGCAGCGTAACAGGGGCCGGGAACACTGAAGCTTTCTTT
TRBV18	TRBJ1-1	-	-	CASSPIWGARSEAFF	TGTGCCAGCTCACCCATTTGGGGGGCGAGGTCTGAAGCTTTCTTT
TRBV5-1	TRBJ1-1	-	few	CASSLAGEDTEAFF	TGCGCCAGCAGCTTGGCGGGGGAGGACACTGAAGCTTTCTTT
TRBV30	TRBJ1-5	TRBD1	-	CAWSKGANQPQHF	TGTGCCTGGAGCAAGGGGGCAAATCAGCCCCAGCATTTT
TRBV27	TRBJ2-3	TRBD2	-	CASSFSAGGHSTDTQYF	TGTGCCAGCAGTTTCTCAGCGGGGGGGCACAGCACAGATACGCAGTATTTT
TRBV5-4	TRBJ1-1	TRBD1	-	CASSIPQGRNTEAFF	TGTGCCAGCAGCATCCCACAGGGGCGGAACACTGAAGCTTTCTTT
TRBV4-3	TRBJ2-3	TRBD2	-	CASSQQVLADPPDTQYF	TGCGCCAGCAGCCAACAGGTCCTAGCGGATCCCCCAGATACGCAGTATTTT
TRBV7-9	TRBJ2-7	-	-	CASSRSGGEREQYF	TGTGCCAGCAGCCGCTCAGGGGGGGAGCGTGAGCAGTACTTC
TRBV19	TRBJ2-2	-	few	CASSIDSGTGELFF	TGTGCCAGTAGTATAGATTCCGGCACCGGGGAGCTGTTTTTT
TRBV18	TRBJ2-7	-	many	CASSRSPGGDEQYF	TGTGCCAGCTCAAGGTCGCCTGGGGGCGACGAGCAGTACTTC
TRBV5-4	TRBJ2-1	-	-	CASSLGVWDVNNEQFF	TGTGCCAGCAGCTTGGGTGTGTGGGACGTTAACAATGAGCAGTTCTTC
TRBV18	TRBJ1-5	-	-	CASRGGAPGQPQHF	TGTGCCAGCCGTGGGGGGGCACCGGGTCAGCCCCAGCATTTT
TRBV7-9	TRBJ2-3	-	-	CASSPLPYTQYF	TGTGCCAGCAGCCCCCTCCCGTATACGCAGTATTTT
TRBV10-1	TRBJ1-3	TRBD1	-	CASSGTGRNTIYF	TGCGCCAGCAGTGGGACAGGGCGAAACACCATATATTTT
TRBV19	TRBJ1-5	TRBD1	-	CASSTRGTYQPQHF	TGTGCCAGTAGTACCAGGGGGACATATCAGCCCCAGCATTTT